The entry below gives a single TCR beta chain sequence along with its context. 60 Vbeta and 13 Jbeta primers were used in PCR. TCRdb's copy holds only in-frame clones and misses some; the assay was immunoSEQ multiplex PCR. The top ten clones hold less than 2.5% of a sample with 150,000 to 250,000 clones, 65% to 90% of them seen once. The data originate from a study of cytomegalovirus exposure and HLA in healthy donors. Across the study: Early released data comprised 80 million to 100 million unique TCRs from HLA-typed donors.

The sequence was obtained from a woman aged 50 to 60 in good health and CMV-seronegative. The sample was PBMCs.

CDR3 DNA sequence: TGTGCCAGCAGCCCGGGGATAGGGTCAACCTACGAGCAGTACTTC. It translates to CASSPGIGSTYEQYF. This chain connects TRBV9 to TRBJ2-7, with D perhaps matching TRBD2 (5 bases). V lost 4 bases and J 2 bases, leaving 16 bases between the germline ends. The CDR3 covers 15 residues. Germline V lookup: CDR1 SGDLS, CDR2 YYNGEE. The full variable domain, completed using reference TRBV9 and TRBJ2-7, is DSGVTQTPKHLITATGQRVTLRCSPRSGDLSVYWYQQSLDQGLQFLIQYYNGEERAKGNILERFSAQQFPDLHSELNLSSLELGDSALYFCASSPGIGSTYEQYFGPGTRLTVT.